Listed below are T cell receptor beta chains from one sample, sequenced in a study of blood T cell repertoires in COVID-19. Libraries were prepared by immunoSEQ multiplex PCR; TCRdb keeps only in-frame clonotypes and omits some of them. Here the sample spans some 150,000 clones, about 86% being singletons. The sequenced material came from peripheral blood. These receptors were collected from a man in his sixties or seventies with acute or convalescent COVID-19. CDR3s include the opening cysteine and the closing phenylalanine or tryptophan. Clone size is given for some rows only: seen once, a few or many times, or a class if the clone is expanded.

cdr3_aa	v_call	j_call	clone_size
CASSSDRAQETQYF	TRBV7-2	TRBJ2-5	NA
CASSQDQGGLAGLVDTQYF	TRBV4-1	TRBJ2-3	NA
CASSLLAGVNIQYF	TRBV6-2/TRBV6-3	TRBJ2-4	NA
CASSGGPQRGNTEAFF	TRBV6-2/TRBV6-3	TRBJ1-1	many
CASSPGQGDTDTQYF	TRBV13	TRBJ2-3	NA
CASSLGTGVTGELFF	TRBV4-3	TRBJ2-2	once
CASRTGSIYEQYF	TRBV28	TRBJ2-7	NA
CASSQDTGGIGYGYTF	TRBV4-3	TRBJ1-2	NA
CASSQGAGLAGEETQYF	TRBV4-1	TRBJ2-5	NA
CASSLEASGSSYEQYF	TRBV5-1	TRBJ2-7	NA
CASSARGTSDYEQYF	TRBV9	TRBJ2-7	once
CASSPRGQGAYEQYF	TRBV7-9	TRBJ2-7	NA
CASSQATGVTGELFF	TRBV14	TRBJ2-2	NA
CASSFSSGLAETTDTQYF	TRBV7-6	TRBJ2-3	NA
CASSRGGLAVEEQYF	TRBV6-8	TRBJ2-7	NA
CASSRDRTDTQYF	TRBV2	TRBJ2-3	NA
CASMTGWPYNEQFF	TRBV6-5	TRBJ2-1	NA
CASSAQTGSNTGELFF	TRBV2	TRBJ2-2	NA
CASSAPLAGGPHNEQFF	TRBV9	TRBJ2-1	NA
CASSLGSGDRQETQYF	TRBV7-6	TRBJ2-5	many
CSAGTGRSYEQYF	TRBV29-1	TRBJ2-7	NA
CASSVYRGEAELFF	TRBV7-2	TRBJ2-2	NA
CASSVAGSSWDTDTQYF	TRBV9	TRBJ2-3	NA
CASSLNSKGQVEAFF	TRBV7-9	TRBJ1-1	once
CASSDRNYGYTF	TRBV6-1	TRBJ1-2	few
CASSSPSGSGNEQFF	TRBV6-5	TRBJ2-1	NA
CASSTRQGWGSYEQYF	TRBV27	TRBJ2-7	few
CAWSVSGTRTDTQYF	TRBV30	TRBJ2-3	NA
CASSLYMAGSTDTQYF	TRBV5-4	TRBJ2-3	NA
CASSLARLADRETQYF	TRBV7-2	TRBJ2-5	NA
CASSLGQENTIYF	TRBV7-6	TRBJ1-3	NA
CASSLNGREETQYF	TRBV7-3	TRBJ2-5	NA
CASTEGPQNYGYTF	TRBV6-5	TRBJ1-2	NA
CASSQGPGTGLNEQFF	TRBV4-3	TRBJ2-1	NA
CSVGQKTGIAGEKLFF	TRBV29-1	TRBJ1-4	NA
CASSFQGADEQYF	TRBV5-4	TRBJ2-7	NA
CASSHRGTDTQYF	TRBV3-1/TRBV3-2	TRBJ2-3	NA
CASSPLGGGVETQYF	TRBV7-3	TRBJ2-5	NA
CASRTSGGPYNEQFF	TRBV19	TRBJ2-1	NA
CASSLDHRGYEQYF	TRBV11-2	TRBJ2-7	NA
CASSQTGTTNEKLFF	TRBV6-5	TRBJ1-4	NA
CASSASDTGEAFF	TRBV9	TRBJ1-1	NA
CASSLRQGDTEAFF	TRBV4-2	TRBJ1-1	NA
CASGLAGVKQYF	TRBV2	TRBJ2-7	NA
CASRVALAGNTGELFF	TRBV28	TRBJ2-2	NA
CASSQVGGGANYGYTF	TRBV4-1	TRBJ1-2	NA
CASSLLGGLSYEQYF	TRBV7-8	TRBJ2-7	few
CASSVDVQGGTDTQYF	TRBV9	TRBJ2-3	NA
CASSTGGWNQPQHF	TRBV7-9	TRBJ1-5	NA
CASSLQTSGANEQFF	TRBV7-9	TRBJ2-1	NA